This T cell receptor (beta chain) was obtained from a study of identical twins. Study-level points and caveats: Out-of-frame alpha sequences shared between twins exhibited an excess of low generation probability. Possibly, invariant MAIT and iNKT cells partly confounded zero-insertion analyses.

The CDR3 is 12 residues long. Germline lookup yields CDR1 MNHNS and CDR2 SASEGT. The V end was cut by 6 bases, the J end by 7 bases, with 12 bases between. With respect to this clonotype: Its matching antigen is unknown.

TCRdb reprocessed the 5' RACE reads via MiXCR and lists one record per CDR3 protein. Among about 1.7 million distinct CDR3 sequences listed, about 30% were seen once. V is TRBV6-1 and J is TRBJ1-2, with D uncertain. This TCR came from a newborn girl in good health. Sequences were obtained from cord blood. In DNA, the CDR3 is TGTGCCAGCAGGGCCCCGACAAGTGGCTACACCTTC. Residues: CASRAPTSGYTF.